The 24 T cell receptor beta chains below all came from one sample that was sequenced in a study of T cells in Graves' hyperthyroidism and ophthalmopathy (dated by TCRdb to about 2019). Libraries came from multiplex PCR. The sequencer was an Illumina HiSeq 2000. TCR beta CDR3 regions were amplified from RNA transcripts. For the first round of RT-PCR on the TCR CDR3, the HTBI primer set was used together with the Qiagen OneStep RT-PCR kit. The public reads were run again by TCRdb, first through fastp at Q25 and then through MiXCR, and only productive beta chains were kept. Rows with one shared CDR3 protein collapse into an entry with the most common genes and DNA. Here the sample has 650,000 to 800,000 distinct CDR3 sequences; over 40% occur a single time. The ten most abundant clones make up under 8.5% of the sample. The sequenced sample consisted of peripheral blood or thyroid tissue (not recorded which). The receptors were gathered from an adult man with Graves' disease, either hyperthyroidism or ophthalmopathy (not recorded which).

This clonotype was detected ten times or more. The chain combines TRBV7-9 with TRBJ1-2; TRBD1 matches 8 bases. Germline lookup yields CDR1 SEHNR and CDR2 FQNEAQ (reference sequence). CDR3 length equals 13 residues. The junction had 6 bases not matched to a gene; V was cut back by 6 bases and J by 6 bases. As DNA, the CDR3 is TGTGCCAGCAGGCCGGACAGGGTAAATGGCTACACCTTC. Amino acids: CASRPDRVNGYTF. Full variable domain (outside the CDR3, taken from reference TRBV7-9 and TRBJ1-2): DTGVSQNPRHKITKRGQNVTFRCDPISEHNRLYWYRQTLGQGPEFLTYFQNEAQLEKSRLLSDRFSAERPKGSFSTLEIQRTEQGDSAMYLCASRPDRVNGYTFGSGTRLTVV.

Concerning this clonotype itself: The junction departs from germline at one end; a sequencing error may be responsible. The rearrangement uses TRBV12-3 or TRBV12-4 and TRBJ1-5; 9 bases are shared with TRBD1. This CDR3 spans 14 amino acids. The CDR3 DNA reads as TGTGCCGGCAGGGGACAGGGATGGAGGCAGCCCCAGCATTTT. This encodes CAGRGQGWRQPQHF.

The V and J genes are TRBV29-1 and TRBJ1-2; D is undetermined. The CDR3 runs to 12 residues. Per germline, CDR1 SQVTM and CDR2 ANQGSEA. CDR3 sequence (DNA): TGCAGTGGTGGTAGGCAGCCTGATGGCTACACCTTC. Protein sequence: CSGGRQPDGYTF. The variable domain in full, completed from reference TRBV29-1 and TRBJ1-2, reads SAVISQKPSRDICQRGTSLTIQCQVDSQVTMMFWYRQQPGQSLTLIATANQGSEATYESGFVIDKFPISRPNLTFSTLTVSNMSPEDSSIYLCSGGRQPDGYTFGSGTRLTVV.

To note about this clonotype: One base away lies a much larger clone, so this may be a sequencing read error. V usage is TRBV7-2 and J usage is TRBJ1-2; TRBD1 might be the D (5 bases). The CDR3 spans 14 residues. Germline CDR1 SGHTA, CDR2 FQGNSA. This CDR3 is CANSSRDGDYGYTF. In DNA form, the CDR3 reads TGTGCCAACAGCTCCAGGGACGGGGACTATGGCTACACCTTC.

The gene calls are TRBV19 and TRBJ1-2; D gene uncertain. Germline-derived CDR1 and CDR2 are LNHDA and SQIVND (reference sequence). Trimming pared 7 bases from V and 5 bases from J, leaving 17 bases between. The CDR3 has 14 amino acids. CDR3 in amino acids: CASTVGSGPYGYTF. CDR3 coding DNA: TGTGCCAGTACCGTGGGATCAGGACCGTATGGCTACACCTTC.

This clonotype was found many times. The V gene is TRBV7-9, the J gene TRBJ1-6; D gene uncertain. Deletions cut 5 bases from V and 13 bases from J, with 12 bases between. CDR3 length: 12 residues. The germline V gene has CDR1 SEHNR and CDR2 FQNEAQ (reference sequence). CDR3 DNA: TGTGCCAGCAGCCTGCTCGGGGAGCCCCTCCACTTT. This sequence encodes CASSLLGEPLHF. The entire variable domain, with the rest obtained from reference TRBV7-9 and TRBJ1-6, is as follows: DTGVSQNPRHKITKRGQNVTFRCDPISEHNRLYWYRQTLGQGPEFLTYFQNEAQLEKSRLLSDRFSAERPKGSFSTLEIQRTEQGDSAMYLCASSLLGEPLHFGNGTRLTVT.

This clonotype was recorded only once. The rearrangement joins TRBV25-1 to TRBJ1-2; 7 bases line up with TRBD1. The CDR3 totals 15 residues. Germline values: CDR1 MGHDK, CDR2 SYGVNS. Trimming removed 8 bases from V and 1 base from J; junction bases left unmatched: 10. CDR3 nucleotides: TGTGCCAGCTTGCCACAGGGGCTCCTTAACTATGGCTACACCTTC. Translated, it gives CASLPQGLLNYGYTF.

The chain carries TRBV2 and TRBJ2-7; D uncertain. The CDR3 spans 12 residues. Trimming took 7 bases from V and 7 from J, leaving 14 bases between them. Germline V gives CDR1 SNHLY, CDR2 FYNNEI. CDR3 in amino acids: CASTTAAREQYF. DNA for the CDR3: TGTGCCAGCACCACCGCAGCTCGAGAGCAGTACTTC.

This clonotype was recorded many times. The chain joins TRBV10-3 to TRBJ1-1; TRBD1 might be the D (6 bases). V was shortened by 7 bases and J by 0 bases, with 21 bases between the two germline ends. The germline CDR1 and CDR2 sequences are ENHRY and SYGVKD. This CDR3 has 17 amino acids. The CDR3 here is CAITSRRTENMNTEAFF. Written as DNA, the CDR3 is TGTGCCATCACCTCCCGCCGGACAGAGAACATGAACACTGAAGCTTTCTTT.

The sample holds one count of this clonotype. V gene TRBV7-8 combines with J gene TRBJ1-3; perhaps TRBD1 as D (6 bases). V dropped 6 bases and J dropped 3 bases, with 18 bases sitting between them. The germline V gene encodes CDR1 SGHVS and CDR2 FQNEAQ. The CDR3 length is 16 residues. The CDR3 loop is CASRHSGGHFGNTIYF. DNA of the CDR3: TGTGCCAGCAGACATAGCGGGGGACACTTTGGAAACACCATATATTTT.

The chain combines TRBV6-1 with TRBJ1-1; D might be TRBD1 (5 bases). Germline CDR1 is MNHNS and CDR2 is SASEGT. The CDR3 loop spans 15 amino acids. V lost 7 bases, J lost 1 base, and 16 bases lay in between. The CDR3 region is CASMVGGTGNTEAFF. The CDR3 bases are TGTGCCAGCATGGTGGGGGGTACAGGGAACACTGAAGCTTTCTTT.

As for this clonotype: A clone one base away is much larger, so this may be a read error. V and J are TRBV27 and TRBJ2-5; 7 nucleotides match TRBD2. CDR1 is MNHEY and CDR2 is SMNVEV in the germline V gene (reference sequence). The CDR3 consists of 16 residues. Trimming cost V 5 bases and J 4 bases; bases outside gene matches: 13. The CDR3 bases are TGTGCCAGCAGTGCGGGCGAAGCGGGATTAGGAGAGACCCAGTACTTC. Translated, it gives CASSAGEAGLGETQYF.

This clonotype showed up just a few times. This chain links TRBV20-1 with TRBJ2-7; 8 nucleotides align to TRBD1. Looked up from germline, CDR1 is DFQATT and CDR2 is SNEGSKA (reference sequence). This CDR3 spans 13 amino acids. J was trimmed by 5 bases and V by 4 bases; bases with no gene match: 7. The CDR3 spells CSAMWTGQDEQYF. The CDR3 nucleotides are TGCAGTGCTATGTGGACAGGGCAGGACGAGCAGTACTTC.

This chain uses TRBV25-1 with TRBJ2-2, with TRBD1 as a possible D gene (6 bases). The CDR3 has 14 amino acids. V dropped 6 bases and J dropped 5 bases, with 13 bases sitting between them. Germline V gives CDR1 MGHDK, CDR2 SYGVNS. CDR3: CASSQQGWTGELFF. CDR3 DNA sequence: TGTGCCAGCAGCCAACAGGGTTGGACCGGGGAGCTGTTTTTT.

The chain links TRBV20-1 to TRBJ2-5; D unclear. The germline gives CDR1 DFQATT, CDR2 SNEGSKA (reference sequence). The V end was cut by 0 bases, the J end by 4 bases, with 21 bases between. The CDR3 consists of 17 residues. The CDR3 nucleotides are TGCAGTGCTAGAGAGGAAGAAGGGATCAAGTATAGAGAGACCCAGTACTTC. Translation gives CSAREEEGIKYRETQYF.

This clonotype was counted ten times or more. J is TRBJ2-7 and V is TRBV24-1; TRBD2 matches at 13 bases. CDR1 KGHDR and CDR2 SFDVKD come from the germline V gene. The CDR3 is 16 amino acids. V lost 4 bases to trimming and J lost 2 bases; unmatched junction nucleotides: 4. CDR3 nucleotides: TGTGCCACCAGTGACCCCGGGACTAGCGGGACCTACGAGCAGTACTTC. Translated: CATSDPGTSGTYEQYF.

The chain couples TRBV29-1 to TRBJ2-7, with TRBD1 identical over 9 bases. J was trimmed by 3 bases and V by 5 bases; bases with no gene match: 2. Germline values: CDR1 SQVTM, CDR2 ANQGSEA. The CDR3 totals 12 residues. Here the CDR3 reads CSVMDRGYEQYF. CDR3 bases: TGCAGCGTTATGGACAGGGGCTACGAGCAGTACTTC.

The V call is TRBV20-1, the J call TRBJ1-1; 9 nucleotides line up with TRBD1. The germline gives CDR1 DFQATT, CDR2 SNEGSKA (reference sequence). There are 16 residues in the CDR3. Germline trimming cut 5 bases from V and 0 bases from J; bases unmatched to any gene: 10. CDR3 residues: CSARGQGIRMNTEAFF. The CDR3 DNA is TGCAGTGCTCGAGGACAGGGGATCAGAATGAACACTGAAGCTTTCTTT.

The rearrangement links TRBV20-1 to TRBJ2-7; TRBD2 agrees at 7 bases. The V gene's germline CDR1 is DFQATT and CDR2 SNEGSKA (reference sequence). The CDR3 runs 14 residues. V was clipped by 3 bases and J by 6 bases; unmatched bases: 11. DNA of the CDR3: TGCAGTGCTAGTACGGGCGGGGGAAGGGGCGAGCAGTACTTC. It specifies CSASTGGGRGEQYF.

This clonotype was seen only a few times. The chain employs TRBV5-1 and TRBJ2-2; D may correspond to TRBD1 or TRBD2 (5 bases each). This CDR3 is 17 amino acids long. The germline V and J ends were trimmed by 0 bases and 2 bases, with 14 bases remaining between them. CDR1 and CDR2 from the germline V gene are SGHRS and YFSETQ. CDR3 coding DNA: TGCGCCAGCAGCTTGGCGGGGCAGGGTGTTAACACCGGGGAGCTGTTTTTT. Translation: CASSLAGQGVNTGELFF.

This clonotype appeared once. Sequence at one end of the junction differs from germline and may be a read error. The chain recombines TRBV5-1 with TRBJ1-1; no clear D. The germline gives CDR1 SGHRS, CDR2 YFSETQ. This CDR3 has 18 residues. The CDR3 loop reads CASSPWPFSTVSKTEAFF. The CDR3 region has the DNA TGTGCCAGCAGCCCGTGGCCCTTTTCCACCGTAAGTAAGACTGAAGCTTTCTTT.

A few counts support this clonotype. This chain uses TRBV19 with TRBJ1-4; 10 bases map to TRBD1. Germline V gene lookup returns CDR1 LNHDA and CDR2 SQIVND (reference sequence). The CDR3 is made up of 14 amino acids. Losses at the gene ends were 7 bases for V and 8 bases for J; bases not matched to a gene: 7. CDR3 residues: CASTDRGREEKLFF. The CDR3 DNA is TGTGCCAGTACCGACAGGGGGCGCGAAGAAAAACTGTTTTTT.

With regard to this clonotype: A much larger clone is a single base away; this may be a read error. This chain connects TRBV7-8 to TRBJ1-1; D is uncertain. CDR3 length: 13 amino acids. In germline, CDR1 is SGHVS, CDR2 FQNEAQ. Trimming left V 1 base short and J 5 bases short, with 8 bases between. The CDR3: CASSLGRLTEAFF. CDR3 coding DNA: TGTGCCAGCAGCTTAGGCAGGCTTACTGAAGCTTTCTTT.

This clonotype was detected only a few times. The rearrangement uses TRBV29-1 and TRBJ2-7; 7 positions match TRBD1. Germline values: CDR1 SQVTM, CDR2 ANQGSEA. The CDR3 has 12 amino acids. J was trimmed by 6 bases and V by 5 bases; bases with no gene match: 7. CDR3 residues: CSVKPNRGEQYF. Written as DNA, the CDR3 is TGCAGCGTTAAACCCAACAGGGGCGAGCAGTACTTC.